The subject of this entry is one T cell receptor (beta chain). Different DNA sequences within this sample yield the same CDR3. The sample comes from a study of shared clonotypes between healthy human individuals. Deletions cut 0 bases from V and 2 bases from J, with 9 bases between. The CDR3 totals 14 residues. Germline V gene data show CDR1 as SGDLS and CDR2 as YYNGEE. The assay was immunoSEQ multiplex PCR, and TCRdb's table has in-frame clones only and misses some. The repertoire includes roughly 2 million clones, over 85% of them detected once, and 1.1% sits in the top ten. CD45RO-negative, CCR7-positively selected cells formed the naive CD8 fraction, excluding terminally differentiated effector memory CD45RA+ cells.

The TCR comes from a man between 18 and 29 years old in good health. The chain joins TRBV9 to TRBJ2-7; a weak D match, TRBD2 (5 bases). Sequenced input: naive CD8+ T cells sorted from blood. Here the CDR3 reads CASSVAPGTYEQYF. For the CDR3, the DNA is TGTGCCAGCAGCGTAGCACCGGGAACCTACGAGCAGTACTTC.